One and the same sample provided the 7 T cell receptor beta chains below, sequenced in a study of cytomegalovirus exposure and HLA in healthy donors. Repertoires were generated with immunoSEQ multiplex PCR, while TCRdb's copy carries only in-frame clones and drops some. The sample holds about 200,000 clones; about 91% are singletons and the top ten take 2.9%. Sequencing was performed on PBMCs. The receptors stem from a woman between 18 and 30 years old in good health and CMV-seronegative.

This clone was detected once. The rearrangement uses TRBV6-5 and TRBJ1-2, with 7 bases matching TRBD1. V dropped 8 bases and J dropped 8; count of bases not matched to a gene: 11. The CDR3 has 13 residues. Per the germline V gene, CDR1 is MNHEY and CDR2 is SVGAGI. The DNA of the CDR3 is TGTGCCAGCGCTAGGGTCCAGGGGGGAGGCTACACCTTC. The encoded protein is CASARVQGGGYTF.

The table lists this clone with a count of one. The V call is TRBV6-5, the J call TRBJ2-7; the match to TRBD1 covers 10 bases. Looked up from germline, CDR1 is MNHEY and CDR2 is SVGAGI. Germline trimming cut 6 bases from V and 2 bases from J; bases unmatched to any gene: 7. CDR3 length: 15 amino acids. The CDR3 region has the DNA TGTGCCAGCAGGAAATACGGGACAGGGGCCTACGAGCAGTACTTC. Translation: CASRKYGTGAYEQYF.

This clone appeared a single time. V gene TRBV28 combines with J gene TRBJ2-2; D might be TRBD1 (5 bases). Looked up from germline, CDR1 is MDHEN and CDR2 is SYDVKM. This CDR3 has 13 amino acids. V lost 5 bases and J 6 bases, leaving 10 bases between the germline ends. DNA of the CDR3: TGTGCCAGCAGTCTGACAGTTCCCGGGGAGCTGTTTTTT. Translation: CASSLTVPGELFF.

The chain recombines TRBV6-1 with TRBJ2-2; 9 bases map to TRBD2. Germline assignment: CDR1 MNHNS and CDR2 SASEGT. The J segment lost 7 bases and the V segment lost 10 bases, leaving 7 bases of the junction unmatched. The CDR3 has 13 amino acids. The CDR3 spells CATREGRDGELFF. CDR3 nucleotides: TGTGCCACGCGGGAGGGCCGTGACGGGGAGCTGTTTTTT.

The chain joins TRBV28 to TRBJ2-7, with 9 bases that match TRBD1. Germline values: CDR1 MDHEN, CDR2 SYDVKM. The CDR3 extends over 14 amino acids. Unmatched junction bases numbered 1, after V lost 4 bases and J lost 0 bases. The CDR3 sequence: CASSSTGGSYEQYF. CDR3 nucleotides: TGTGCCAGCAGTTCGACAGGGGGCTCCTACGAGCAGTACTTC.

The chain recombines TRBV6-5 with TRBJ2-1; D is possibly TRBD1 (6 bases). Trimming removed 6 bases from V and 5 bases from J, with 14 bases in between. The germline CDR1 and CDR2 sequences are MNHEY and SVGAGI. The CDR3 spans 14 residues. The CDR3 region is CASRTGTQDNEQFF. Written as DNA, the CDR3 is TGTGCCAGCAGAACCGGGACACAAGACAATGAGCAGTTCTTC.

V is TRBV11-3 and J is TRBJ2-5; 8 nucleotides agree with TRBD2. CDR1 is SGHNT and CDR2 is YENEEA in the germline V gene. The CDR3 runs 14 residues. V shed 5 bases and J 5 bases; nucleotides not matched to a gene: 7. CDR3 sequence reads: CASSRGGAGETQYF. The CDR3 DNA is TGTGCCAGCAGCCGGGGGGGCGCCGGGGAGACCCAGTACTTC.